The 30 T cell receptor beta chains presented below share a single source sample, sequenced in a study of shared clonotypes between healthy human individuals. TCRdb's table, derived via immunoSEQ multiplex PCR, lists solely in-frame clones and lacks some. This table has over 300,000 clones, about nine tenths appearing once. The sample consisted of memory CD8+ T cells sorted from blood. Stated subset: CD45RO+ cells pooled with CCR7-negative TemRA cells. The receptors were sampled from a young man in good health.

This chain joins TRBV10-3 and TRBJ2-7; D possibly uses TRBD1 or TRBD2 (6 bases each). This CDR3 has 14 residues. V lost 0 bases and J lost 5, with 11 bases in between. The germline V gene has CDR1 ENHRY and CDR2 SYGVKD. The CDR3 nucleotides read TGTGCCATCAGTGAGTCCCCGGGGGCCCACGAGCAGTACTTC. This codes for CAISESPGAHEQYF.

V is TRBV7-9 and J is TRBJ2-7, with 8 bases that match TRBD1. The CDR3 is made up of 12 amino acids. Germline V gives CDR1 SEHNR, CDR2 FQNEAQ (reference sequence). J lost 6 bases, V lost 5 bases, and 3 bases had no gene match. In DNA, the CDR3 is TGTGCCAGCAGCGGACAGGGCTCCGAGCAGTACTTC. This sequence encodes CASSGQGSEQYF.

The genes are TRBV7-9 and TRBJ1-1; D unclear. The ends were cut back, 5 bases at V and 0 bases at J, with 16 bases in the middle. CDR3 length: 16 residues. The germline V gene encodes CDR1 SEHNR and CDR2 FQNEAQ (reference sequence). CDR3 nucleotides: TGTGCCAGCAGCCGATCCCATCAGGAAGTGAACACTGAAGCTTTCTTT. It encodes CASSRSHQEVNTEAFF.

The chain is built from TRBV30 and TRBJ1-1, with D perhaps matching TRBD1 (6 bases). Trimming stripped 5 bases from V and 2 bases from J, with 18 bases between. This CDR3 comprises 15 residues. From germline, CDR1 is GTSNPN and CDR2 SVGIG (reference sequence). This CDR3 reads CAWAGAEEANTEAFF. The CDR3 DNA sequence: TGTGCCTGGGCAGGGGCAGAGGAAGCTAACACTGAAGCTTTCTTT. Together with reference TRBV30 and TRBJ1-1, the CDR3 gives the full variable domain: SQTIHQWPATLVQPVGSPLSLECTVEGTSNPNLYWYRQAAGRGLQLLFYSVGIGQISSEVPQNLSASRPQDRQFILSSKKLLLSDSGFYLCAWAGAEEANTEAFFGQGTRLTVV.

This clone has only a few counts. The chain recombines TRBV2 with TRBJ2-1, with 9 bases lining up with TRBD2. V dropped 8 bases and J dropped 9; count of bases not matched to a gene: 5. The CDR3 consists of 12 residues. Per the germline V gene, CDR1 is SNHLY and CDR2 is FYNNEI. As DNA, the CDR3 is TGTGCCAGCGGGACTAGCTTGACTGAGCAGTTCTTC. As protein: CASGTSLTEQFF.

This chain connects TRBV7-9 to TRBJ1-4; maybe TRBD1 (6 bases). CDR1 is SEHNR and CDR2 is FQNEAQ in the germline V gene (reference sequence). The ends were cut back, 4 bases at V and 4 bases at J, with 19 bases in the middle. The CDR3 covers 17 residues. The CDR3 spells CASSYSGGPPGNEKLFF. CDR3 sequence (DNA): TGTGCCAGCAGCTACTCGGGGGGCCCCCCGGGTAATGAAAAACTGTTTTTT.

This chain links TRBV7-2 with TRBJ1-5; the D gene is possibly TRBD1 (5 bases). Per germline, CDR1 SGHTA and CDR2 FQGNSA. The CDR3 extends over 13 amino acids. The V end lost 4 bases, the J end lost 11 bases, and 15 bases lay between the germline ends. Here the CDR3 reads CASSSGRTTAQHF. The CDR3 DNA follows: TGTGCCAGCAGCTCCGGTCGGACGACAGCCCAGCATTTT.

The table lists this clone with many counts. The chain uses TRBV7-6 and TRBJ1-1; TRBD1 agrees at 8 bases. CDR3 length: 14 amino acids. J lost 2 bases, V lost 2 bases, and 1 base had no gene match. Germline V lookup: CDR1 SGHVS, CDR2 FNYEAQ. The CDR3 here is CASSLSGGNTEAFF. The CDR3 region has the DNA TGTGCCAGCAGCTTATCAGGGGGCAACACTGAAGCTTTCTTT.

This chain uses TRBV4-3 with TRBJ1-4; D gene ambiguous. Germline V gene sequence: CDR1 LGHNA, CDR2 YSLEER. This CDR3 is 13 amino acids long. V was pared by 0 bases and J by 11 bases, with 10 bases between. This chain's CDR3 is CASSQEFTGKLFF. CDR3 coding DNA: TGCGCCAGCAGCCAAGAGTTCACGGGGAAACTGTTTTTT.

The chain combines TRBV21-1 with TRBJ1-1; no DNA check was done on the table's D call, TRBD1. TRBV21-1 is a known pseudogene. The CDR3 length is 18 residues. This CDR3 is CASNKGPDRDKDRTEAFF. In DNA form, the CDR3 reads TGTGCCAGCAACAAAGGCCCCGACAGGGATAAGGATAGGACTGAAGCTTTCTTT.

The chain uses TRBV23-1 and TRBJ2-3; the D is unclear. TRBV23-1 is classed as an ORF, of uncertain function. The ends were cut back, 3 bases at V and 2 bases at J, with 21 bases in the middle. The CDR3 sequence is 18 residues long. DNA for the CDR3: TGCGCCAGCAGTCATTCGAAACCCGACCTGGCCCCCACAGATACGCAGTATTTT. Its translation: CASSHSKPDLAPTDTQYF.

This sequence joins TRBV6-5 and TRBJ2-5, with 7 bases fitting TRBD1. Per germline, CDR1 MNHEY and CDR2 SVGAGI. V was clipped by 5 bases and J by 5 bases; unmatched bases: 11. There are 15 residues in the CDR3. The DNA for the CDR3 is TGTGCCAGCAGTCATCTACAGGGGTCAGGGGAGACCCAGTACTTC. Translating gives CASSHLQGSGETQYF.

V usage is TRBV10-3 and J usage is TRBJ2-1; 9 positions agree with TRBD2. The CDR3 length is 16 residues. Germline CDR1 reads ENHRY; CDR2 reads SYGVKD. J was trimmed by 7 bases and V by 2 bases; bases with no gene match: 9. For the CDR3, the DNA is TGTGCCATCAGTGAGCGCGAGGCTAGCGGGGTTAATGAGCAGTTCTTC. Encoded protein: CAISEREASGVNEQFF.

In this sample, this clone turned up once. The V and J genes are TRBV7-6 and TRBJ1-2; D may be TRBD1 (6 bases). Germline assignment: CDR1 SGHVS and CDR2 FNYEAQ. CDR3 size: 15 residues. The V end lost 3 bases, the J end lost 7 bases, and 18 bases lay between the germline ends. DNA of the CDR3: TGTGCCAGCAGCTTCGGGACTCAGGGGAGGGGTGGCTACACCTTC. The encoded protein is CASSFGTQGRGGYTF.

There are a few counts of this clone. The rearrangement uses TRBV6-1 and TRBJ2-7; 8 bases align to TRBD1. Germline-derived CDR1 and CDR2 are MNHNS and SASEGT. V shed 4 bases, J shed 4 bases, and the junction held 6 bases outside the gene matches. The CDR3 extends over 14 amino acids. The CDR3 region is CASSGRGQAYEQYF. The CDR3 coding sequence is TGTGCCAGCAGTGGTAGGGGACAGGCTTACGAGCAGTACTTC.

This sequence joins TRBV2 and TRBJ1-2; D gene unclear. The length of the CDR3 is 14 residues. Between the trimmed V and J ends, which lost 2 bases and 2 bases, there was a span of 9 bases. Germline V gene lookup returns CDR1 SNHLY and CDR2 FYNNEI. In nucleotides, the CDR3 is TGTGCCAGCAGTGAACGAATGGCGAACTATGGCTACACCTTC. Its protein product is CASSERMANYGYTF.

As DNA, the CDR3 is TGTGCCATCAGTGAGTCGGTTAGCTATGGCTACACCTTC. Its translation: CAISESVSYGYTF. The J gene is TRBJ1-2, the V gene TRBV10-3; no definite D call. The CDR3 length is 13 residues. Germline CDR1 ENHRY, CDR2 SYGVKD. V lost 0 bases to trimming and J lost 4 bases, with 6 bases between them.

The rearrangement joins TRBV30 to TRBJ2-1; no clear D. V was trimmed by 0 bases and J by 9 bases, leaving 12 bases between them. The CDR3 extends over 13 amino acids. The germline CDR1 and CDR2 sequences are GTSNPN and SVGIG (reference sequence). The DNA for the CDR3 is TGTGCCTGGAGTGTATCGGGTGGGATTGAGCAGTTCTTC. Translated, it gives CAWSVSGGIEQFF.

The chain is built from TRBV2 and TRBJ1-4; 9 bases are a match to TRBD1. The germline gives CDR1 SNHLY, CDR2 FYNNEI. The CDR3 totals 14 residues. V shed 6 bases, J shed 7 bases, and the junction held 6 bases outside the gene matches. In nucleotides, the CDR3 is TGTGCCAGCAGGCCGGGACAGGGTGGTGAAAAACTGTTTTTT. This encodes CASRPGQGGEKLFF.

This clone was counted a single time. Additional DNA sequences in this sample encode the identical CDR3. The J gene is TRBJ1-5, the V gene TRBV5-6; no firm D call. The CDR3 covers 13 residues. The germline V gene has CDR1 SGHDT and CDR2 YYEEEE. Deletions cut 0 bases from V and 7 bases from J, with 8 bases between. The CDR3 coding sequence is TGTGCCAGCAGCTTGGGGGGTATGCAGCCCCAGCATTTT. Translation: CASSLGGMQPQHF.

The CDR3 DNA is TGTGCCAGCAGTCCCACAGGTGCCCCTGAAGCTTTCTTT. Amino acids: CASSPTGAPEAFF. The gene calls are TRBV25-1 and TRBJ1-1; tentative D call: TRBD1 (5 bases). V dropped 5 bases and J dropped 6 bases, with 13 bases sitting between them. The CDR3 sequence is 13 residues long. Germline assignment: CDR1 MGHDK and CDR2 SYGVNS.

The V call is TRBV5-4, the J call TRBJ2-7, with D perhaps TRBD1 (6 bases). Germline CDR1 reads SGHNT; CDR2 reads YYREEE (reference sequence). V lost 5 bases, J lost 6 bases, and 18 bases lay in between. The CDR3 is 14 residues long. The DNA for the CDR3 is TGTGCCAGCAGGTCCTGGACAGAAGGCGCCGAGCAGTACTTC. Its translation is CASRSWTEGAEQYF.

V and J are TRBV5-1 and TRBJ2-5; unclear D gene. There are 13 residues in the CDR3. The V end was cut by 0 bases, the J end by 1 base, with 4 bases between. Per germline, CDR1 SGHRS and CDR2 YFSETQ. Here the CDR3 reads CASSLGFQETQYF. In DNA form, the CDR3 reads TGCGCCAGCAGCTTGGGTTTCCAAGAGACCCAGTACTTC.

The CDR3 region has the DNA TGTGCCAGCAGCTCGGTCCCTGGTAGCGAAGAGACCCAGTACTTC. It yields the protein CASSSVPGSEETQYF. The chain is built from TRBV5-6 and TRBJ2-5; D perhaps matches TRBD2 (5 bases). Germline V gives CDR1 SGHDT, CDR2 YYEEEE. CDR3 size: 15 residues. The V and J ends lost 3 bases and 3 bases respectively, with 15 bases between them.

This chain uses TRBV4-3 with TRBJ1-4; 10 nucleotides align to TRBD1. Germline CDR1 and CDR2: LGHNA and YSLEER. The CDR3 is made up of 16 amino acids. With V trimmed by 4 bases and J by 4 bases, 6 bases remained unmatched. The CDR3 coding sequence is TGCGCCAGCAGCCCTAGGACAGGGGGTGATAATGAAAAACTGTTTTTT. Residues: CASSPRTGGDNEKLFF.

This clone was counted ten times or more. The V gene is TRBV25-1, the J gene TRBJ2-5; no reliable D call. The germline V gene encodes CDR1 MGHDK and CDR2 SYGVNS. The CDR3 is 15 amino acids. V lost 1 base, J lost 5 bases, and 14 bases lay in between. The CDR3 coding sequence is TGTGCCAGCAGTGAATTTGGTAGGGCCGGGGAGACCCAGTACTTC. It yields the protein CASSEFGRAGETQYF.

This rearrangement joins TRBV18 to TRBJ1-5; D remains ambiguous. Between the trimmed V and J ends, which lost 3 bases and 4 bases, there was a span of 4 bases. Germline V gene data show CDR1 as KGHSH and CDR2 as LQKENI. There are 12 residues in the CDR3. CDR3: CASSPDNQPQHF. CDR3 nucleotides: TGTGCCAGCTCACCTGATAATCAGCCCCAGCATTTT.

This clone was picked up many times. V and J are TRBV7-2 and TRBJ2-7; no definite D call. The CDR3 contains 13 residues. Germline assignment: CDR1 SGHTA and CDR2 FQGNSA. V lost 7 bases and J lost 0, with 10 bases in between. CDR3: CASTDTVSYEQYF. The CDR3 region has the DNA TGTGCCAGCACCGACACCGTCTCCTACGAGCAGTACTTC.

The chain uses TRBV6-1 and TRBJ1-2; maybe TRBD1 (5 bases). The V gene lost 6 bases and the J gene lost 8 bases, with 16 bases spanning the gap. Looked up from germline, CDR1 is MNHNS and CDR2 is SASEGT. The CDR3 runs to 13 residues. This chain's CDR3 is CASRPGTAWGYTF. The CDR3, as DNA: TGTGCCAGCAGGCCCGGGACGGCCTGGGGCTACACCTTC.

The chain employs TRBV15 and TRBJ2-3; 15 bases line up with TRBD2. Germline-derived CDR1 and CDR2 are LNHNV and YYDKDF (reference sequence). Trimming removed 5 bases from V and 3 bases from J; junction bases left unmatched: 9. The CDR3 runs 18 residues. Here the CDR3 reads CATSGWTSGRAWTDTQYF. The CDR3 bases are TGTGCCACCAGCGGTTGGACTAGCGGGAGGGCTTGGACAGATACGCAGTATTTT.